This record covers a single T cell receptor beta chain. Its specificity is unknown. In germline, CDR1 is DFQATT, CDR2 SNEGSKA (reference sequence). The CDR3 sequence is 14 residues long. Trimming cost V 6 bases and J 7 bases, with 22 bases left between them. Cultured CD4+ T cells had their DNA profiled by the Oncomine TCR Beta short-read assay. From the PCR reads, TCRdb called clonotypes with MiXCR, one entry per CDR3 protein. The repertoire holds 11,000 to 15,000 distinct CDR3 sequences, with roughly 73% as singletons. The treatment is: approximately 11-day PBMC culture with coronavirus spike peptide pools or control peptides (ViraFEST assay). Every well contained 2.1 million or so PBMCs, which were grown with approximately 9.6 IU/ml IL-2 and 10 ug/ml peptide pools. This specimen belongs to a study of vaccination and CD4 T cells after COVID-19. Overall study context: Convalescent patients, SARS-CoV-2 positive by nasal swab PCR, comprised nine mild cases and one severe case. SARS-CoV-2, HCoV-NL63, HCoV-OC43 and HCoV-229E supplied the overlapping spike peptides used to stimulate cells.

The study, taken as a whole, reports: Median SARS-CoV-2-reactive clonotype numbers went from roughly 19 to 38; this increase was not significant.

The chain employs TRBV20-1 and TRBJ2-7; a weak D match, TRBD2 (6 bases). The sequenced sample consisted of CD4+ T cells from blood, cultured in vitro. This TCR derives from a human donor who had recovered from COVID-19. CDR3 sequence: CSARQPTDRGEQYF. In DNA, the CDR3 is TGCAGTGCCAGACAACCGACAGATCGGGGGGAGCAGTACTTC.